This entry features one TCR beta chain sequence. The template for TCR beta VDJ and CDR3 sequence profiling was genomic DNA. TCRdb analysed the reads with MiXCR anew, one entry per CDR3 protein. The repertoire holds fewer than 200,000 distinct CDR3 sequences, with about three fifths as singletons. V was cut by 7 bases and J by 0 bases, with 10 bases left in between. The CDR3 spans 14 residues. Germline V lookup: CDR1 KGHDR, CDR2 SFDVKD. This specimen comes from a study of CD8+CD57+ T cells in acquired aplastic anemia. Material: sorted CD4+, CD8+, or CD8+CD57+ T cells (not recorded which) from PBMCs. This sequence was found in a human donor in good health. This chain joins TRBV24-1 and TRBJ2-3, with D perhaps TRBD2 (5 bases). The DNA of the CDR3 is TGTGCCACCAGGGGTGAGGGAAGCACAGATACGCAGTATTTT. Its protein product is CATRGEGSTDTQYF.